The 15 T cell receptor beta chains below were found in one sample sequenced in a study of PD-1 blockade in classical Hodgkin lymphoma. The data were produced by immunoSEQ multiplex PCR, yet TCRdb's version contains in-frame clones alone and is incomplete. The sample yields 20,000 to 25,000 clones, over 70% seen once. The time point was: cycle 4 day 1 (C4D1), after six to seven weeks of nivolumab. Each patient relapsed following autologous stem cell transplantation, and prior brentuximab vedotin exposure differed. The sample consisted of peripheral blood mononuclear cells (PBMCs), taken before the fourth cycle of nivolumab. All receptors come from a human donor with classical Hodgkin lymphoma.

The rearrangement links TRBV11-3 to TRBJ2-1; a weak D match, TRBD2 (6 bases). Germline CDR1 reads SGHNT; CDR2 reads YENEEA. Trimming removed 1 base at V and 0 bases at J, with 13 bases between. The CDR3 sequence is 17 residues long. The CDR3: CASSLGLAPSSYNEQFF. CDR3 bases: TGTGCCAGCAGCTTAGGGCTAGCGCCAAGCTCCTACAATGAGCAGTTCTTC. Drawing the rest from reference TRBV11-3 and TRBJ2-1, the complete variable domain is EAGVVQSPRYKIIEKKQPVAFWCNPISGHNTLYWYLQNLGQGPELLIRYENEEAVDDSQLPKDRFSAERLKGVDSTLKIQPAELGDSAVYLCASSLGLAPSSYNEQFFGPGTRLTVL.

This clone was observed once. The chain is built from TRBV7-9 and TRBJ2-2; unclear D gene. Germline CDR1 SEHNR, CDR2 FQNEAQ (reference sequence). V was shortened by 3 bases and J by 5 bases, with 7 bases between the two germline ends. The CDR3 is made up of 13 amino acids. The CDR3 DNA sequence: TGTGCCAGCAGCTTGTCGGAAACCGGGGAGCTGTTTTTT. It codes for CASSLSETGELFF.

The genes are TRBV5-4 and TRBJ2-3, with TRBD2 identical over 12 bases. The CDR3 is 18 amino acids. The germline V gene encodes CDR1 SGHNT and CDR2 YYREEE (reference sequence). The J segment lost 2 bases and the V segment lost 0 bases, leaving 7 bases of the junction unmatched. The CDR3 is CASSLERLAGGFTDTQYF. As DNA, the CDR3 is TGTGCCAGCAGCTTGGAAAGGCTAGCGGGAGGGTTCACAGATACGCAGTATTTT.

The chain joins TRBV7-9 to TRBJ1-1; D remains unclear. This CDR3 is built from 15 residues. Germline CDR1 SEHNR, CDR2 FQNEAQ (reference sequence). Trimming cost V 5 bases and J 4 bases, with 17 bases left between them. CDR3 bases: TGTGCCAGCAGCGGTTGGACCGGATCGGGCACTGAAGCTTTCTTT. Its translation is CASSGWTGSGTEAFF.

The chain links TRBV28 to TRBJ1-1; D might be TRBD1 (6 bases). The CDR3 runs to 15 residues. CDR1 and CDR2 from the germline V gene are MDHEN and SYDVKM. The V end lost 1 base, the J end lost 1 base, and 10 bases lay between the germline ends. CDR3 bases: TGTGCCAGCAGTTTATCCGGACAGACGAACACTGAAGCTTTCTTT. It is translated as CASSLSGQTNTEAFF.

The chain couples TRBV11-1 to TRBJ1-2, with 11 bases fitting TRBD1. Trimming took 5 bases from V and 0 from J; bases not matched to a gene: 14. This CDR3 is built from 19 residues. CDR1 SGHAT and CDR2 FQDESV come from the germline V gene (reference sequence). CDR3 in DNA: TGTGCCAGCAGCCGCCCCCGTGGACAGGGGGCTACAGCTAACTATGGCTACACCTTC. The encoded protein is CASSRPRGQGATANYGYTF.

This chain connects TRBV5-4 to TRBJ1-1; D gene unclear. V gave up 4 bases and J gave up 0 bases, with 22 bases separating them. CDR1 is SGHNT, CDR2 YYREEE, per germline (reference sequence). The CDR3 runs 18 residues. The DNA for the CDR3 is TGTGCCAGCAGCCCGCCACCCAACATGGCCGGCATGAACACTGAAGCTTTCTTT. Translation: CASSPPPNMAGMNTEAFF.

V usage is TRBV2 and J usage is TRBJ1-6; D is unclear. Germline V lookup: CDR1 SNHLY, CDR2 FYNNEI. Trimming took 0 bases from V and 9 from J, leaving 9 bases between them. The CDR3 is 14 amino acids. In DNA form, the CDR3 reads TGTGCCAGCAGTGAAGCGTGGAGGGCTTCACCCCTCCACTTT. It encodes CASSEAWRASPLHF.

The chain carries TRBV7-2 and TRBJ2-7; 16 nucleotides match TRBD2. The V and J ends lost 2 bases and 1 base, in that order; junction bases with no gene match: 2. The CDR3 spans 17 residues. Germline V gene data show CDR1 as SGHTA and CDR2 as FQGNSA. The CDR3 spells CASSLMGLAGGSYEQYF. In DNA, the CDR3 is TGTGCCAGCAGCTTAATGGGACTAGCGGGGGGGTCCTACGAGCAGTACTTC.

The chain uses TRBV7-6 and TRBJ2-2; D might be TRBD1 (5 bases). V lost 4 bases and J 4 bases, leaving 16 bases between the germline ends. Germline V CDR1 and CDR2: SGHVS, FNYEAQ. The CDR3 loop spans 16 amino acids. CDR3 amino acids: CASSWSLGHLTGELFF. The CDR3 DNA reads as TGTGCCAGCAGCTGGAGCCTAGGACATCTCACCGGGGAGCTGTTTTTT.

The chain combines TRBV29-1 with TRBJ2-1, with D unclear. Germline V CDR1 and CDR2: SQVTM, ANQGSEA. CDR3 size: 14 residues. Trimming removed 3 bases at V and 5 bases at J, with 14 bases between. CDR3 sequence: CSVEWQNWDNEQFF. The CDR3 coding sequence is TGCAGCGTTGAGTGGCAAAACTGGGACAATGAGCAGTTCTTC.

The chain has TRBV28 and TRBJ1-3; no reliable D call. Trimming removed 3 bases from V and 4 bases from J, with 10 bases in between. CDR1 and CDR2 (germline): MDHEN, SYDVKM. The CDR3 has 14 residues. The CDR3 is CASSFSALGNTIYF. The DNA of the CDR3 is TGTGCCAGCAGTTTTTCGGCGTTAGGAAACACCATATATTTT.

This sequence joins TRBV27 and TRBJ1-1, with 11 nucleotides matching TRBD1. This CDR3 is built from 13 residues. The germline CDR1 and CDR2 sequences are MNHEY and SMNVEV (reference sequence). V shed 3 bases, J shed 8 bases, and the junction held 2 bases outside the gene matches. CDR3: CASSFGTGGEAFF. The CDR3 bases are TGTGCCAGCAGTTTTGGGACAGGGGGAGAAGCTTTCTTT.

V and J are TRBV7-9 and TRBJ2-7; TRBD1 might be the D (8 bases). The V gene lost 2 bases and the J gene lost 3 bases, with 26 bases spanning the gap. The CDR3 loop spans 19 amino acids. CDR1 SEHNR and CDR2 FQNEAQ come from the germline V gene (reference sequence). This CDR3 is CASSLLPGQRGTGGYEQYF. In DNA, the CDR3 is TGTGCCAGCAGCTTACTACCCGGACAGCGGGGCACAGGGGGCTACGAGCAGTACTTC. The full variable domain, its missing parts supplied by reference TRBV7-9 and TRBJ2-7, is DTGVSQNPRHKITKRGQNVTFRCDPISEHNRLYWYRQTLGQGPEFLTYFQNEAQLEKSRLLSDRFSAERPKGSFSTLEIQRTEQGDSAMYLCASSLLPGQRGTGGYEQYFGPGTRLTVT.

J is TRBJ2-5 and V is TRBV9, with TRBD1 identical over 11 bases. Germline assignment: CDR1 SGDLS and CDR2 YYNGEE. The CDR3 sequence is 16 residues long. Trimming removed 4 bases from V and 1 base from J; junction bases left unmatched: 6. The CDR3, as DNA: TGTGCCAGCAGCACCTCGGGACAGGGGGGCCAAGAGACCCAGTACTTC. This encodes CASSTSGQGGQETQYF.